This T cell receptor (beta chain) is from a study of blood T cell repertoires in COVID-19 (dated by TCRdb to about 2020). As for the study more broadly: The collaborator samples originated in the United States, Italy and Spain and spanned the acute and convalescent phases of COVID-19. The prospective study material was composed of cDNA or gDNA derived from T cells, B-cell-depleted T cells, or PBMCs. The repertoires were released in a freely available public database intended as a resource for research on the immune response to SARS-CoV-2. The samples were drawn from two sources: the first 160 participants of the ongoing ImmuneRACE study, and 1,254 subjects contributed by 6 global collaborators. Subjects who had been exposed to COVID-19, were actively infected with it, or had recovered from it provided the deeply sampled blood TCRbeta repertoires that made up the dataset. HLA class I and class II types, where available, came from metadata supplied by the sample provider rather than from assay-based typing. Nearly every sample came with metadata listing a de-identified subject ID, COVID-19 status, age in years and sex.

A word on this clone: Its antigen is unknown. Qualities for individual bases were not recorded, and no much larger clone is one base off.

Here is what the overall study found, with its caveats: The amount of clinical and demographic metadata varied by source and participant and was provided uncurated.

The collaborating institutions used their own protocols to collect whole blood in K2EDTA tubes. Collaborator samples were shipped for TCRbeta analysis as frozen whole blood, isolated PBMCs, or DNA extracted from either sample type. TCRbeta CDR3 regions were amplified from genomic DNA using the immunoSEQ Assay, a bias-controlled multiplex PCR. The authors' analysis ran thus. The number of nucleated cells in each sample was estimated from the amplification of reference gene primers within the assay. To quantify the absolute abundance of each unique TCRbeta CDR3 rearrangement, sequence reads were collapsed and filtered. Productive Simpson clonality was computed per sample as the square root of Simpson's diversity index over productive rearrangements. TCRdb's version of the immuneACCESS table is confined to in-frame rearrangements and falls short of the full clone set. An unresolved V gene accounts for under half of the shortfall where checked; the remainder is of unknown origin. Clonal size and the V and J genes are those of that table, whereas D and trimming came from the DNA. The sample has about 70,000 clones on record, roughly 86% of them singletons. Jointly, the top ten make up about 4.2% of the sample.

Here V drops 3 bases and J drops 3 bases, and the junction holds 4 bases not matched to any gene. CDR1 and CDR2, looked up from the germline V gene (reference sequence), are SEHNR and FQNEAQ. The CDR3 has 15 amino acids, counting the end cysteine and phenylalanine. Left in the record is the CDR3 DNA by itself, 45 bases read in frame from the first base. The sequence was obtained from a man aged 65-85 years with active COVID-19. Sample: peripheral blood. The chain joins TRBV7-9 to TRBJ1-4, with 7 bases aligning to TRBD1. CDR3 protein: CASSLPQGPNEKLFF. The bases are TGTGCCAGCAGCTTGCCACAGGGGCCTAATGAAAAACTGTTTTTT.